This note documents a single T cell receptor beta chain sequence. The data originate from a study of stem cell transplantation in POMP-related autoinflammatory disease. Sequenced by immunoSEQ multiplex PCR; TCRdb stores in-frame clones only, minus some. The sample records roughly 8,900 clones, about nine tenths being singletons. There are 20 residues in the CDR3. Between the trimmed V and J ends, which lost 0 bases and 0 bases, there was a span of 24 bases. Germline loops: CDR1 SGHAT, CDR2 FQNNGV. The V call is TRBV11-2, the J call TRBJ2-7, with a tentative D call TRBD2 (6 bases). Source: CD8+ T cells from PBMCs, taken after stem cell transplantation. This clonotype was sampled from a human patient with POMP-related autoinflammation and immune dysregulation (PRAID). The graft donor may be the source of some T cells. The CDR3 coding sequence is TGTGCCAGCAGCTTAGATTATGGAGGAGGGCTTTTTGTTAGCTCCTACGAGCAGTACTTC. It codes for CASSLDYGGGLFVSSYEQYF.